This T cell receptor (beta chain) was identified during a study of blood T cell repertoires in COVID-19. Original data processing: Reference gene primer amplification in the assay estimated nucleated cell counts. The table came from immunoSEQ multiplex PCR; TCRdb's copy has only in-frame clones and leaves some out. V and J calls plus clone size are reproduced from that table; the DNA served to infer D and trimming. The repertoire has about 320,000 clones, roughly nine tenths of them found once; the top ten carry around 3.9%. Individuals aged roughly 18 to 95 years were recruited from around 22 US areas. Input material: PBMCs or T cells enriched from blood (not recorded which). The clonotype was recovered from a woman aged 30 to 39 who had been exposed to COVID-19.

CDR3 bases: TGTGCCAGTAGTCCGCCCAGGACTAGAAAGGACTACAATGAGCAGTTCTTC. It is translated as CASSPPRTRKDYNEQFF. V and J are TRBV19 and TRBJ2-1, with 7 bases matching TRBD2. CDR3 length equals 17 residues. CDR1 and CDR2 from the germline V gene are LNHDA and SQIVND (reference sequence). The V segment lost 5 bases and the J segment 3 bases; nucleotides outside the gene matches: 13.